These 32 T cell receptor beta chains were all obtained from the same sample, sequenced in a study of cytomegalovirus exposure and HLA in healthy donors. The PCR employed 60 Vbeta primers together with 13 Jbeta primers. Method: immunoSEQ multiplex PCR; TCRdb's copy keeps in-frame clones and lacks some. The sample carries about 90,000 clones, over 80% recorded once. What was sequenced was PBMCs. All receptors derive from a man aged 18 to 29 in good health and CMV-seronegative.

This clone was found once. CDR3 residues: CASTRDRVNGYTF. Here the CDR3 DNA reads TGTGCCAGCACCAGGGACAGGGTGAATGGCTACACCTTC. V is TRBV6-5 and J is TRBJ1-2; 9 bases fit TRBD1. Germline CDR1 reads MNHEY; CDR2 reads SVGAGI. This CDR3 comprises 13 residues. Trimming cost V 7 bases and J 6 bases; bases outside gene matches: 6.

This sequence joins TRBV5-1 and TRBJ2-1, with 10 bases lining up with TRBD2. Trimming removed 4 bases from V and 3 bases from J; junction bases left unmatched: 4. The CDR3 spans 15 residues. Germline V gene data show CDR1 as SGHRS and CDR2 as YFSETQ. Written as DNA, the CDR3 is TGCGCCAGCAGCCGGACTAGCGGAGACTACAATGAGCAGTTCTTC. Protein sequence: CASSRTSGDYNEQFF. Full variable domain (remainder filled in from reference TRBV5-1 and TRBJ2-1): KAGVTQTPRYLIKTRGQQVTLSCSPISGHRSVSWYQQTPGQGLQFLFEYFSETQRNKGNFPGRFSGRQFSNSRSEMNVSTLELGDSALYLCASSRTSGDYNEQFFGPGTRLTVL.

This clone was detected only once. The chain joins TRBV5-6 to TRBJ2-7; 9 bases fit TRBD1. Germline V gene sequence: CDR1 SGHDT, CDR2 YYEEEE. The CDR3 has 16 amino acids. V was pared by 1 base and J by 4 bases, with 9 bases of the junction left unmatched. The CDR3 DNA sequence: TGTGCCAGCAGCTTGATTCTAGGACAGGGGCGGTACGAGCAGTACTTC. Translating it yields CASSLILGQGRYEQYF. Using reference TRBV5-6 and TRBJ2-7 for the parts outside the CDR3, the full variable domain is DAGVTQSPTHLIKTRGQQVTLRCSPKSGHDTVSWYQQALGQGPQFIFQYYEEEERQRGNFPDRFSGHQFPNYSSELNVNALLLGDSALYLCASSLILGQGRYEQYFGPGTRLTVT.

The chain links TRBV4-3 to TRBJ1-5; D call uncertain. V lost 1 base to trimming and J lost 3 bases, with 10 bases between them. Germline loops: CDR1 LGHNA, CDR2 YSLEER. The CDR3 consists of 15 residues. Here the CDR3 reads CASSQGREYNQPQHF. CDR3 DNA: TGCGCCAGCAGCCAAGGGAGGGAGTACAATCAGCCCCAGCATTTT.

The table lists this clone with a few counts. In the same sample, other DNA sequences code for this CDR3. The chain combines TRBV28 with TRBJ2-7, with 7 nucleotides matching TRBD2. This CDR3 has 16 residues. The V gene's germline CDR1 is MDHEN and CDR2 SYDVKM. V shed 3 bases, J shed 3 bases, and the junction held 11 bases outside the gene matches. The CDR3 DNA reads TGTGCCAGCAGTTTGGGACGGGGATGGGGGGGCTACGAGCAGTACTTC. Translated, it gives CASSLGRGWGGYEQYF. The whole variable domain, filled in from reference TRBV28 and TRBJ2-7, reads DVKVTQSSRYLVKRTGEKVFLECVQDMDHENMFWYRQDPGLGLRLIYFSYDVKMKEKGDIPEGYSVSREKKERFSLILESASTNQTSMYLCASSLGRGWGGYEQYFGPGTRLTVT.

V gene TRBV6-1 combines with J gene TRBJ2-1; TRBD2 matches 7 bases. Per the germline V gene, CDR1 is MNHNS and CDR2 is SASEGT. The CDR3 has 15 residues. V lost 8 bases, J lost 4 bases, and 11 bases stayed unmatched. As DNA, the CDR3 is TGTGCCAGCCTGCCACCTAGCGGACCATACAATGAGCAGTTCTTC. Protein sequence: CASLPPSGPYNEQFF.

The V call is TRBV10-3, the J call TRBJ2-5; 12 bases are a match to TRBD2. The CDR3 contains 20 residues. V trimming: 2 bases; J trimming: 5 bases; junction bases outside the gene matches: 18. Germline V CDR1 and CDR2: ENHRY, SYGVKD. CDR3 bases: TGTGCCATCAGTGAGAAGGTAGGAGAGACTAGCGGGAGCTTAGAGGAGACCCAGTACTTC. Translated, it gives CAISEKVGETSGSLEETQYF.

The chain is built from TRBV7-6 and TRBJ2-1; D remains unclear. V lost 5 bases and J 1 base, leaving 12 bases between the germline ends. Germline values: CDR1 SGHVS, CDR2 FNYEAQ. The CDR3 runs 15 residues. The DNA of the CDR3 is TGTGCCAGCAGCAAGGTGACTGAATCCTACAATGAGCAGTTCTTC. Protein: CASSKVTESYNEQFF. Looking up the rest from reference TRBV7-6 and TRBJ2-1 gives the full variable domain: GAGVSQSPRYKVTKRGQDVALRCDPISGHVSLYWYRQALGQGPEFLTYFNYEAQQDKSGLPNDRFSAERPEGSISTLTIQRTEQRDSAMYRCASSKVTESYNEQFFGPGTRLTVL.

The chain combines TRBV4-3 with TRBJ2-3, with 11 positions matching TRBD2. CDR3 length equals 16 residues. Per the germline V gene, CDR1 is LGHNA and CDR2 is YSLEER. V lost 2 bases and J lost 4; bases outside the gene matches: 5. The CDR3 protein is CASSQIAGGPSDTQYF. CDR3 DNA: TGCGCCAGCAGCCAAATAGCGGGAGGGCCGTCAGATACGCAGTATTTT.

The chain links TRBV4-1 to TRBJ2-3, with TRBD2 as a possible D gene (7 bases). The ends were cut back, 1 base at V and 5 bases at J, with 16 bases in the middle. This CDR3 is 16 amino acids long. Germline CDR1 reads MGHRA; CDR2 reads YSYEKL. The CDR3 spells CASSQVGGAQGDTQYF. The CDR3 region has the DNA TGCGCCAGCAGCCAAGTGGGGGGGGCCCAAGGAGATACGCAGTATTTT.

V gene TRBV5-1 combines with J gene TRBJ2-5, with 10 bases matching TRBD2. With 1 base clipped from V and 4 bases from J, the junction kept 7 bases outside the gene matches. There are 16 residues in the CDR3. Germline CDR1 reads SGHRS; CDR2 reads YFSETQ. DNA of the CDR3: TGCGCCAGCAGCTTGAGAAGCGGGAGGGCCATAGAGACCCAGTACTTC. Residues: CASSLRSGRAIETQYF. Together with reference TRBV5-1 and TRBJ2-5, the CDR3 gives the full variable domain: KAGVTQTPRYLIKTRGQQVTLSCSPISGHRSVSWYQQTPGQGLQFLFEYFSETQRNKGNFPGRFSGRQFSNSRSEMNVSTLELGDSALYLCASSLRSGRAIETQYFGPGTRLLVL.

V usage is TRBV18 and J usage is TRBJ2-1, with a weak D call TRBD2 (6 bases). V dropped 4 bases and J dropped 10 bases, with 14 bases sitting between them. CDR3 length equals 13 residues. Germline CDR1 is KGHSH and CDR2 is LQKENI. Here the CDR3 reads CASSHGGGAEQFF. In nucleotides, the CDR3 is TGTGCCAGCTCACACGGAGGCGGGGCCGAGCAGTTCTTC.

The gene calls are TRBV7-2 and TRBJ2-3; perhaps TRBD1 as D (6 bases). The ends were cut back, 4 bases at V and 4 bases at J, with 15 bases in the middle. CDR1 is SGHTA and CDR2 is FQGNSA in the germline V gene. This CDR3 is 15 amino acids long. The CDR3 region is CASSSGQGGPDTQYF. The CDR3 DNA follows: TGTGCCAGCAGCTCGGGACAAGGGGGACCAGATACGCAGTATTTT.

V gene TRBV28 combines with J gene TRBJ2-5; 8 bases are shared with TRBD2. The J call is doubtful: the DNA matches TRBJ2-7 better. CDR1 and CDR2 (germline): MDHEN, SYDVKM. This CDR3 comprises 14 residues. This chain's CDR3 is CASSSGGVDYEQYF. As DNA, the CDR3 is TGTGCCAGCAGTTCGGGAGGGGTCGACTACGAGCAGTACTTC.

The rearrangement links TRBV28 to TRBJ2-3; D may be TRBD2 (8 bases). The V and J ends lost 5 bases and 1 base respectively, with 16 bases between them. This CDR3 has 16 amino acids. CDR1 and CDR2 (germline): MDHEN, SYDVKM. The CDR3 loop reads CASSARQGLGTDTQYF. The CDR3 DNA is TGTGCCAGCAGTGCCCGACAGGGACTAGGCACAGATACGCAGTATTTT.

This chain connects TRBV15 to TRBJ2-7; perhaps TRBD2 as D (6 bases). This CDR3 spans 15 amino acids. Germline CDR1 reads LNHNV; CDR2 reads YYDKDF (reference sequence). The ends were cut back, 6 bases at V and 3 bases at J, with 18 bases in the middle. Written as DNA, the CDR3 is TGTGCCACCAGTCCCACGGTGCGGGGAGTCTACGAGCAGTACTTC. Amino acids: CATSPTVRGVYEQYF. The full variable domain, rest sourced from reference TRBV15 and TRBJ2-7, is DAMVIQNPRYQVTQFGKPVTLSCSQTLNHNVMYWYQQKSSQAPKLLFHYYDKDFNNEADTPDNFQSRRPNTSFCFLDIRSPGLGDTAMYLCATSPTVRGVYEQYFGPGTRLTVT.

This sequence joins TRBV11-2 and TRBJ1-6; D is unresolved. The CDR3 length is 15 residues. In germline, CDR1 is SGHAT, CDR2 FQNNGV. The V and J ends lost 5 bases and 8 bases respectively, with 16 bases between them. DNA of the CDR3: TGTGCCAGCAGCCCCTCGAGGGTCCTGGATTCACCCCTCCACTTT. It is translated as CASSPSRVLDSPLHF.

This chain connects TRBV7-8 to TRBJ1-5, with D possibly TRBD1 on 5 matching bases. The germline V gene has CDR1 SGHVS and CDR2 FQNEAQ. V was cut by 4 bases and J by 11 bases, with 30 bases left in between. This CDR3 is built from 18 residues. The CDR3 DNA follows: TGTGCCAGCAGCTCGTCGGCTGTTCAGGGCGGTAAATCAAAGACCCAGCATTTT. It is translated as CASSSSAVQGGKSKTQHF.

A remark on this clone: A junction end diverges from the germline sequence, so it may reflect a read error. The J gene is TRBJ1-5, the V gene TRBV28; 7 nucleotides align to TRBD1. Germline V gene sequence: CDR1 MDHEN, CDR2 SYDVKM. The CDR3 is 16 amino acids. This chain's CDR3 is CTSSSPEGQNNQPQHF. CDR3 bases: TGTACCAGCAGTTCGCCAGAGGGACAGAATAATCAGCCCCAGCATTTT.

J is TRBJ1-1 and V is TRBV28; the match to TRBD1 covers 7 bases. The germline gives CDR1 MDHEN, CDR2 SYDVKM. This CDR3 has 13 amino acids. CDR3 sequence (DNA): TGTGCATCCCTACAGGGGAGGTACACTGAAGCTTTCTTT. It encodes CASLQGRYTEAFF.

DNA for the CDR3: TGTGCCAGCAGCTTGGCTGGGGCTAGGACATACAATGAGCAGTTCTTC. As protein: CASSLAGARTYNEQFF. The chain is built from TRBV5-4 and TRBJ2-1, with a weak D call TRBD1 (5 bases). V lost 0 bases and J 4 bases, leaving 14 bases between the germline ends. Germline CDR1 reads SGHNT; CDR2 reads YYREEE (reference sequence). The CDR3 is made up of 16 amino acids. Full variable domain (outside the CDR3, taken from reference TRBV5-4 and TRBJ2-1): ETGVTQSPTHLIKTRGQQVTLRCSSQSGHNTVSWYQQALGQGPQFIFQYYREEENGRGNFPPRFSGLQFPNYSSELNVNALELDDSALYLCASSLAGARTYNEQFFGPGTRLTVL.

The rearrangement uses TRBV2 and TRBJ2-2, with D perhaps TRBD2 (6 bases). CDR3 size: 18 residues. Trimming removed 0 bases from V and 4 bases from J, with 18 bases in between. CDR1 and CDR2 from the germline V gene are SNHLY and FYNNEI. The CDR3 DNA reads TGTGCCAGCAGTGAAGCGCTTCCCAGGGCGGGGAGCACCGGGGAGCTGTTTTTT. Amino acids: CASSEALPRAGSTGELFF.

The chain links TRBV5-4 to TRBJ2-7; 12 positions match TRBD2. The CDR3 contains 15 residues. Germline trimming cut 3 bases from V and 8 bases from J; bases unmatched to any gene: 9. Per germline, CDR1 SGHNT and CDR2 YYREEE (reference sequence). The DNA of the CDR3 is TGTGCCAGCAGCTCGGGACTAGCGGGTAGTACGAAGCAGTACTTC. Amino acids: CASSSGLAGSTKQYF.

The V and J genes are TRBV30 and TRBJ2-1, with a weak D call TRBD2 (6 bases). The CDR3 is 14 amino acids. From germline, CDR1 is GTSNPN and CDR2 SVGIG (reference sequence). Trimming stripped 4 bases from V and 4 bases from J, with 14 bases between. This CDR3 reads CAWTEGLTYNEQFF. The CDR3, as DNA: TGTGCCTGGACCGAGGGACTGACTTACAATGAGCAGTTCTTC. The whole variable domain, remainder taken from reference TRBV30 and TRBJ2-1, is SQTIHQWPATLVQPVGSPLSLECTVEGTSNPNLYWYRQAAGRGLQLLFYSVGIGQISSEVPQNLSASRPQDRQFILSSKKLLLSDSGFYLCAWTEGLTYNEQFFGPGTRLTVL.

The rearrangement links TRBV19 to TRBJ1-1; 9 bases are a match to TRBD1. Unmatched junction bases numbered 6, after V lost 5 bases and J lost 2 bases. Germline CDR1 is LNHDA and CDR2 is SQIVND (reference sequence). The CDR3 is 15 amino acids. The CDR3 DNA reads TGTGCCAGTAGTGTTAACAGGGGGCGAAACACTGAAGCTTTCTTT. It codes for CASSVNRGRNTEAFF.

The CDR3: CASSLKVAGGDGYTF. DNA of the CDR3: TGCGCCAGCAGCTTGAAGGTTGCGGGGGGCGATGGCTACACCTTC. The chain combines TRBV5-1 with TRBJ1-2, with D maybe TRBD1 (6 bases). Germline-derived CDR1 and CDR2 are SGHRS and YFSETQ. CDR3 length: 15 amino acids. V lost 1 base and J 6 bases, leaving 16 bases between the germline ends.

The CDR3 bases are TGCGCCAGCACCCGGGGTGAAGCTTTCTTT. Residues: CASTRGEAFF. V usage is TRBV10-1 and J usage is TRBJ1-1; D ambiguous. Germline V gene lookup returns CDR1 WNHNN and CDR2 SYGVQD (reference sequence). V gave up 7 bases and J gave up 7 bases, with 7 bases separating them. The CDR3 consists of 10 residues.

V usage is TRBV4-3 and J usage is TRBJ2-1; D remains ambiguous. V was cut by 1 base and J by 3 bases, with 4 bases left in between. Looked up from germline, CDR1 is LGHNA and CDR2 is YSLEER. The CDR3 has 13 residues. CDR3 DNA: TGCGCCAGCAGCCAAGGACTCTACAATGAGCAGTTCTTC. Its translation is CASSQGLYNEQFF.

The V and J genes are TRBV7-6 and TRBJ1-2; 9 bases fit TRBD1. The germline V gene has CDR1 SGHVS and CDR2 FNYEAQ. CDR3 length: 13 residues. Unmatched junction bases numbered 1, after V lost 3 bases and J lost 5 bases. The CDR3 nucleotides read TGTGCCAGCAGCTTTGGACAGGGGTATGGCTACACCTTC. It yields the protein CASSFGQGYGYTF.

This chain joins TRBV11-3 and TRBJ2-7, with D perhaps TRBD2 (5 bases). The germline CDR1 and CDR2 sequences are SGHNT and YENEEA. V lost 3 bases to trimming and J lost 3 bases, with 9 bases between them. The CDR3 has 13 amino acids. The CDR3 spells CASSFGENYEQYF. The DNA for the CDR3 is TGTGCCAGCAGCTTTGGGGAGAACTACGAGCAGTACTTC.

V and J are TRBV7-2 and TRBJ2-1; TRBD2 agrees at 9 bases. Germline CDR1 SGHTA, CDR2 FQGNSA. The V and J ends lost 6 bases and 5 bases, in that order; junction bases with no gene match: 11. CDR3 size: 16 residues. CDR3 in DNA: TGTGCCAGCAGTCGACGTAGCGGGAGCCGAGACAATGAGCAGTTCTTC. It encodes CASSRRSGSRDNEQFF. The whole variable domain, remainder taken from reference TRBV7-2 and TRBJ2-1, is GAGVSQSPSNKVTEKGKDVELRCDPISGHTALYWYRQSLGQGLEFLIYFQGNSAPDKSGLPSDRFSAERTGGSVSTLTIQRTQQEDSAVYLCASSRRSGSRDNEQFFGPGTRLTVL.

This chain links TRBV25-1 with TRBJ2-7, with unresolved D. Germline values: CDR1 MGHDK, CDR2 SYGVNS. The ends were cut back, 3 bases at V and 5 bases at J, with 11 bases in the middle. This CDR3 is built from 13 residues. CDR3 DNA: TGTGCCAGCAGTGATACTAACCTACACGAGCAGTACTTC. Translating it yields CASSDTNLHEQYF.